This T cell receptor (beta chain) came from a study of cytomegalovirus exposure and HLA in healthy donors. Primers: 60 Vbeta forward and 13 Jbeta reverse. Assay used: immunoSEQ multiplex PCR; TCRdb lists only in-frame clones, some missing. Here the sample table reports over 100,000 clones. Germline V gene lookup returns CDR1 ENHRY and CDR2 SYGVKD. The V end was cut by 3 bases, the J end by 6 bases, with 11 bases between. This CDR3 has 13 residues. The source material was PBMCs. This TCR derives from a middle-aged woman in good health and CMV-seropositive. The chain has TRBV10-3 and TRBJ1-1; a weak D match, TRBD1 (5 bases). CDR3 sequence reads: CAISDRASAEAFF. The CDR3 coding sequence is TGTGCCATCAGTGACAGGGCTTCGGCTGAAGCTTTCTTT.